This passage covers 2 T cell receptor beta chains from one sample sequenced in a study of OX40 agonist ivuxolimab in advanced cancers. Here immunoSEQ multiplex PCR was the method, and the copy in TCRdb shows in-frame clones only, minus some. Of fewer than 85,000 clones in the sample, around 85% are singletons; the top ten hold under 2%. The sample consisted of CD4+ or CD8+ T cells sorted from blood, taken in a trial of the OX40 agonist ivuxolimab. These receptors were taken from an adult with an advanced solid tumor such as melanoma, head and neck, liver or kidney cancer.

The CDR3 DNA reads TGTGCCAGCAGCTATGGACAGGGGAACTATGGCTACACCTTC. As protein: CASSYGQGNYGYTF. J is TRBJ1-2 and V is TRBV7-2, with 9 bases aligning to TRBD1. V shed 4 bases, J shed 2 bases, and the junction held 2 bases outside the gene matches. The V gene's germline CDR1 is SGHTA and CDR2 FQGNSA. The CDR3 length is 14 residues.

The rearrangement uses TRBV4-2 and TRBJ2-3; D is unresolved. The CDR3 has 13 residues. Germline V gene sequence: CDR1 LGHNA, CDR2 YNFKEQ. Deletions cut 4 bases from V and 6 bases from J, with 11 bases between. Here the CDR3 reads CASSLGAPDTQYF. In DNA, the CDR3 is TGTGCCAGCAGCCTCGGCGCGCCCGATACGCAGTATTTT.